The rows below give T cell receptor beta chains drawn from one sample of a study of PD-1 blockade in classical Hodgkin lymphoma. Sequencing was performed with immunoSEQ multiplex PCR; in TCRdb, only in-frame clones are kept and a portion is missing. The profile shows more than 20,000 clones, about four fifths of them singletons. Sequencing was performed on peripheral blood mononuclear cells (PBMCs), taken before the second cycle of nivolumab. These TCRs come from a human donor with classical Hodgkin lymphoma. Each CDR3 is given with its conserved first and last residue. The D gene is left open where the match is weak. The size entry is marked missing in some rows and otherwise reads once, few, many or a size class.

DNA	CDR3	D	size	V	J
TGTGCCAGCAGCAAGACAGGTTCAGAGACCCAGTACTTC	CASSKTGSETQYF	NA	NA	TRBV21-1	TRBJ2-5
TGTGCCAGCAGTACGATACAGGGCCGGAACTATGGCTACACCTTC	CASSTIQGRNYGYTF	NA	NA	TRBV6-5	TRBJ1-2
TGTGCCAGTAGTATAGACAATGAGCAGTTCTTC	CASSIDNEQFF	NA	NA	TRBV19	TRBJ2-1
TGTGCCAGCAATTACGGCTACACCTTC	CASNYGYTF	NA	few	TRBV2	TRBJ1-2
TGTGCCAGCAGTGATGGCTTCGGAGCTTTCTTT	CASSDGFGAFF	NA	NA	TRBV6-4	TRBJ1-1
TGTGCCAGCAGCTTAGGGAGCTCAGATACGCAGTATTTT	CASSLGSSDTQYF	NA	NA	TRBV7-1	TRBJ2-3
TGCGCCAGCAGTGAGCGGGGGGGCCATCAGCCCCAGCATTTT	CASSERGGHQPQHF	NA	NA	TRBV10-2	TRBJ1-5
TGTGCCAGCAGCCAGTCGGGCTCTGGGGCCAACGTCCTGACTTTC	CASSQSGSGANVLTF	NA	few	TRBV4-2	TRBJ2-6
TGTGCCAGCAGTGTAGGGGGTGATCAGCCCCAGCATTTT	CASSVGGDQPQHF	NA	few	TRBV6-1	TRBJ1-5
TGTGCCAGCCCAGCGGGGGACAGCACAGATACGCAGTATTTT	CASPAGDSTDTQYF	TRBD2	once	TRBV2	TRBJ2-3
TGTGCCAGCAGCTTGAGGACTAGCGCCGCAGATACGCAGTATTTT	CASSLRTSAADTQYF	TRBD2	NA	TRBV7-2	TRBJ2-3
TGTGCCAGCAGGGAGAGCGGGAGGAAGAACACCGGGGAGCTGTTTTTT	CASRESGRKNTGELFF	TRBD2	NA	TRBV2	TRBJ2-2
TGTGCCAGCAATGGACAGTACACTGAAGCTTTCTTT	CASNGQYTEAFF	NA	once	TRBV6-9	TRBJ1-1